These 15 T cell receptor beta chains came from one sample sequenced in a study of shared clonotypes between healthy human individuals. Assay: immunoSEQ multiplex PCR; the TCRdb copy retains only in-frame clones and omits some. The sample has some 510,000 clones, about four fifths seen once. The specimen was PBMCs. The source is a woman aged 40 to 49 in good health. Some clones in this sample may be carry-over from other donors' samples.

This clone was counted a few times. The V call is TRBV14, the J call TRBJ2-3, with 8 bases that match TRBD2. The CDR3 totals 13 residues. With V trimmed by 4 bases and J by 6 bases, 3 bases remained unmatched. In germline, CDR1 is SGHDN, CDR2 FVKESK. CDR3 bases: TGTGCCAGCAGCCCCGGGAGGGCGGATACGCAGTATTTT. Its translation: CASSPGRADTQYF.

Only one count was recorded for this clone. The chain links TRBV6-5 to TRBJ2-5, with D tentatively TRBD1 or TRBD2 (5 bases each). The CDR3 length is 14 residues. Germline values: CDR1 MNHEY, CDR2 SVGAGI. V dropped 2 bases and J dropped 3 bases, with 10 bases sitting between them. CDR3 loop: CASSYGGIKETQYF. For the CDR3, the DNA is TGTGCCAGCAGTTACGGGGGAATAAAAGAGACCCAGTACTTC.

The chain employs TRBV19 and TRBJ2-1, with D perhaps matching TRBD2 (6 bases). CDR1 LNHDA and CDR2 SQIVND come from the germline V gene (reference sequence). Between the trimmed V and J ends, which lost 5 bases and 7 bases, there was a span of 18 bases. The CDR3 is made up of 15 amino acids. The CDR3 sequence: CASSSPGLGLNEQFF. The CDR3 DNA reads as TGTGCCAGTAGTTCACCGGGACTCGGCCTAAATGAGCAGTTCTTC.

The J gene is TRBJ1-4, the V gene TRBV7-9; TRBD1 is a possible D gene (6 bases). The germline V gene encodes CDR1 SEHNR and CDR2 FQNEAQ (reference sequence). Between the trimmed V and J ends, which lost 3 bases and 8 bases, there was a span of 13 bases. The CDR3 covers 14 residues. CDR3 sequence reads: CASSFTGLYEKLFF. CDR3 nucleotides: TGTGCCAGCAGCTTTACAGGGTTGTACGAAAAACTGTTTTTT.

This clone appeared a single time. The chain has TRBV7-2 and TRBJ2-7; D is ambiguous. Germline CDR1 SGHTA, CDR2 FQGNSA. With 6 bases removed from V and 7 bases from J, the gap between germline ends came to 10 bases. This CDR3 region has 11 residues. This chain's CDR3 is CASSPLVEQYF. The CDR3 nucleotides are TGTGCCAGCAGTCCTCTCGTGGAGCAGTACTTC.

In regard to this clone: A far larger clone is only one base removed, so a read error is likely. V usage is TRBV4-3 and J usage is TRBJ2-3; unclear D gene. Germline values: CDR1 LGHNA, CDR2 YSLEER. The germline V and J ends were trimmed by 3 bases and 1 base, with 14 bases remaining between them. The CDR3 covers 16 residues. The CDR3 spells CASSQPAVWCTDTQYF. The CDR3 DNA reads as TGCGCCAGCAGCCAGCCCGCTGTTTGGTGCACAGATACGCAGTATTTT.

The chain recombines TRBV7-6 with TRBJ2-7; 8 bases map to TRBD2. The J segment lost 3 bases and the V segment lost 1 base, leaving 2 bases of the junction unmatched. Germline V gene sequence: CDR1 SGHVS, CDR2 FNYEAQ. The CDR3 length is 14 residues. For the CDR3, the DNA is TGTGCCAGCAGCTTAGGTCTAGCGGGCTACGAGCAGTACTTC. This codes for CASSLGLAGYEQYF. The variable domain in full, completed from reference TRBV7-6 and TRBJ2-7, reads GAGVSQSPRYKVTKRGQDVALRCDPISGHVSLYWYRQALGQGPEFLTYFNYEAQQDKSGLPNDRFSAERPEGSISTLTIQRTEQRDSAMYRCASSLGLAGYEQYFGPGTRLTVT.

Only a few counts were recorded for this clone. The genes are TRBV5-5 and TRBJ2-7; D possibly matches TRBD1 or TRBD2 (6 bases each). This CDR3 spans 15 amino acids. V lost 4 bases to trimming and J lost 4 bases, with 18 bases between them. CDR1 is SGHKS and CDR2 is YYEKEE in the germline V gene (reference sequence). The CDR3 DNA reads TGTGCCAGCAGCCCTCGAGGGGGGACGCCTTACGAGCAGTACTTC. Translation: CASSPRGGTPYEQYF.

The rearrangement joins TRBV5-1 to TRBJ2-1; TRBD1 agrees at 7 bases. Per germline, CDR1 SGHRS and CDR2 YFSETQ. The CDR3 runs 15 residues. V was clipped by 4 bases and J by 5 bases; unmatched bases: 9. CDR3 bases: TGCGCCAGCAGCCCGGGACAGTACGCCGACAATGAGCAGTTCTTC. Translated, it gives CASSPGQYADNEQFF. Looking up the rest from reference TRBV5-1 and TRBJ2-1 gives the full variable domain: KAGVTQTPRYLIKTRGQQVTLSCSPISGHRSVSWYQQTPGQGLQFLFEYFSETQRNKGNFPGRFSGRQFSNSRSEMNVSTLELGDSALYLCASSPGQYADNEQFFGPGTRLTVL.

This clone was recorded once. V gene TRBV30 combines with J gene TRBJ2-7; 7 bases are shared with TRBD1. V shed 1 base, J shed 3 bases, and the junction held 9 bases outside the gene matches. This CDR3 spans 15 amino acids. CDR1 and CDR2 (germline): GTSNPN, SVGIG (reference sequence). CDR3 bases: TGTGCCTGGAGTGGGTTGACAGGGTCAGTCTACGAGCAGTACTTC. Translated: CAWSGLTGSVYEQYF.

This chain uses TRBV5-1 with TRBJ2-1; the match to TRBD2 covers 11 bases. This CDR3 is built from 16 residues. Germline V gene data show CDR1 as SGHRS and CDR2 as YFSETQ. Trimming at V came to 0 bases and at J to 6 bases, leaving 5 bases not matched to a gene. The DNA of the CDR3 is TGCGCCAGCAGCTTGGTAGAACTAGCGGGGGCCAATGAGCAGTTCTTC. Translating gives CASSLVELAGANEQFF.

This chain uses TRBV28 with TRBJ2-5; 7 bases are a match to TRBD1. CDR1 MDHEN and CDR2 SYDVKM come from the germline V gene. The CDR3 is 15 residues long. V lost 3 bases, J lost 5 bases, and 9 bases stayed unmatched. CDR3 bases: TGTGCCAGCAGTTTGGCGACAGGGTTTGGGGAGACCCAGTACTTC. Residues: CASSLATGFGETQYF.

This clone was counted a single time. The chain carries TRBV5-1 and TRBJ2-3; D is unclear. This CDR3 spans 14 amino acids. The germline CDR1 and CDR2 sequences are SGHRS and YFSETQ. The V and J ends lost 2 bases and 3 bases respectively, with 10 bases between them. The CDR3 reads CASSFLPRTDTQYF. The CDR3 DNA follows: TGCGCCAGCAGCTTTCTCCCCCGGACAGATACGCAGTATTTT.

V usage is TRBV11-2 and J usage is TRBJ2-7, with D possibly being TRBD1 (7 bases). CDR3 length equals 16 residues. Germline V gene data show CDR1 as SGHAT and CDR2 as FQNNGV. Trimming stripped 3 bases from V and 0 bases from J, with 15 bases between. CDR3 region: CASSFKGGQSSYEQYF. The CDR3 DNA follows: TGTGCCAGCAGCTTCAAGGGGGGACAGAGCTCCTACGAGCAGTACTTC. Variable domain in full (rest from reference TRBV11-2 and TRBJ2-7): EAGVAQSPRYKIIEKRQSVAFWCNPISGHATLYWYQQILGQGPKLLIQFQNNGVVDDSQLPKDRFSAERLKGVDSTLKIQPAKLEDSAVYLCASSFKGGQSSYEQYFGPGTRLTVT.

This clone came up a few times. The rearrangement joins TRBV18 to TRBJ1-4; D may be TRBD1 (6 bases). Germline-derived CDR1 and CDR2 are KGHSH and LQKENI. The CDR3 is made up of 15 amino acids. Trimming stripped 6 bases from V and 8 bases from J, with 19 bases between. CDR3 protein: CASSPGWGAGEKLFF. The CDR3 coding sequence is TGTGCCAGCTCCCCGGGCTGGGGGGCCGGAGAAAAACTGTTTTTT.